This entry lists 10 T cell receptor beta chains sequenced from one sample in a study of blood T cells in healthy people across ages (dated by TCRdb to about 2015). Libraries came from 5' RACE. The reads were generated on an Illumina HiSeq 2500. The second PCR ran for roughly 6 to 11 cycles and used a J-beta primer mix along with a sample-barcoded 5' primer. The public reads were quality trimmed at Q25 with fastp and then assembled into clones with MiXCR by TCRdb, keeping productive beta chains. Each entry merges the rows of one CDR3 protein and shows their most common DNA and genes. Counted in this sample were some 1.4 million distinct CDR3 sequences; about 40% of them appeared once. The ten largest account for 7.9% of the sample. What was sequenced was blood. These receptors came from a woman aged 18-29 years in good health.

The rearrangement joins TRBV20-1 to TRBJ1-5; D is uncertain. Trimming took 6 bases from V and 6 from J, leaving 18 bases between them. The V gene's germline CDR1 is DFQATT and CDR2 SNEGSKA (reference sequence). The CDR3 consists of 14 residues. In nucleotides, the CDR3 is TGCAGTGCCAGCCCAGACATCGCTGGTCAGCCCCAGCATTTT. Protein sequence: CSASPDIAGQPQHF.

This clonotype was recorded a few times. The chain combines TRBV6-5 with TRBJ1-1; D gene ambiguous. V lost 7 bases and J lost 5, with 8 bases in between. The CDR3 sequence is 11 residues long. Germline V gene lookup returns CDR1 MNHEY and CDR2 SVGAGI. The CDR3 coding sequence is TGTGCCAGCAACTCTAAGACTGAAGCTTTCTTT. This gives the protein CASNSKTEAFF.

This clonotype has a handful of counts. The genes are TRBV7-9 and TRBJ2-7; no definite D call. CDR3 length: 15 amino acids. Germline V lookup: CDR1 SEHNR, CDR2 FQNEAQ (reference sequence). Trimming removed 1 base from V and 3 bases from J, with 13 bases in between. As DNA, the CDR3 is TGTGCCAGCAGCTTAGTTCGCCTAGAAATCTACGAGCAGTACTTC. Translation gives CASSLVRLEIYEQYF.

CDR3 coding DNA: TGCGCCAGCAGCGGTGCCGGACGTCTAACCTACGAGCAGTACTTC. This sequence encodes CASSGAGRLTYEQYF. The rearrangement joins TRBV5-1 to TRBJ2-4; D gene unclear. The end of the DNA aligns better with TRBJ2-7, so the J call may be wrong. The CDR3 length is 15 residues. CDR1 SGHRS and CDR2 YFSETQ come from the germline V gene.

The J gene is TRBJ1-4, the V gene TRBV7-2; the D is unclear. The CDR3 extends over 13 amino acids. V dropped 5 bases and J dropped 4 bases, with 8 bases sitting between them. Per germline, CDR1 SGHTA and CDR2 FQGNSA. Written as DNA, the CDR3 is TGTGCCAGCAGCGCCATGTTTAATGAAAAACTGTTTTTT. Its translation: CASSAMFNEKLFF.

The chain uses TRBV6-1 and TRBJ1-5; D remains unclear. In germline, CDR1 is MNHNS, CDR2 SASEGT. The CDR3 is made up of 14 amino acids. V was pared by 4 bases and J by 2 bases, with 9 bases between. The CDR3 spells CASSGAAGNQPQHF. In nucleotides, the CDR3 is TGTGCCAGCAGTGGGGCCGCGGGCAATCAGCCCCAGCATTTT.

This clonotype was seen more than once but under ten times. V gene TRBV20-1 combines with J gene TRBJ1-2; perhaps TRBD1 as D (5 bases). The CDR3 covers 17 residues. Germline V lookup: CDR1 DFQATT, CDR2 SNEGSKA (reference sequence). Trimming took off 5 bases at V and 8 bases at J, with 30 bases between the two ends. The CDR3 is CSAVPSPRDLISWGYTF. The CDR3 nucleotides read TGCAGTGCTGTGCCTTCTCCCCGGGACCTAATCTCCTGGGGCTACACCTTC.

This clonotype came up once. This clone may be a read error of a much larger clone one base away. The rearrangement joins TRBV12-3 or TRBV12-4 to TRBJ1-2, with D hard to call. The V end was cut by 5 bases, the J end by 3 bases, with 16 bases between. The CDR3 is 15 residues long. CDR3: CASSPGAGPDYGYTF. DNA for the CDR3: TGTGCCAGCAGTCCCGGAGCCGGGCCTGACTATGGCTACACCTTC.

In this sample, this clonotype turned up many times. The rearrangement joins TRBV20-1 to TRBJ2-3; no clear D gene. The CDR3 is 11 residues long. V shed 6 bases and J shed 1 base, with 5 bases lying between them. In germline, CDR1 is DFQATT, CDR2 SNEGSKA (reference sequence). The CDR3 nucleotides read TGCAGTGCACCGGGCACAGATACGCAGTATTTT. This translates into CSAPGTDTQYF.

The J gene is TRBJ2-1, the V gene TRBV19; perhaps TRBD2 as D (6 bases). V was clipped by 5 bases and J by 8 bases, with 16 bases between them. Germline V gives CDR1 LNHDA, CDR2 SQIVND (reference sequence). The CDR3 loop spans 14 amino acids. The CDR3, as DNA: TGTGCCAGTAGTCCTAGCGCCGTAGGGGATGAGCAGTTCTTC. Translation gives CASSPSAVGDEQFF.